A single sample gave rise to the 20 T cell receptor beta chains below, sequenced in a study of early T cells in non-severe SARS-CoV-2 infection. TCRdb re-derived calls from the 5' RACE reads in MiXCR, one entry per CDR3 protein. The sample has approximately 81,000 distinct CDR3 sequences, less than 15% seen once. The sequenced sample was whole blood. The receptors shown here come from an adult who was a healthcare worker with PCR-confirmed SARS-CoV-2 infection or an uninfected control (not recorded which).

This clonotype was seen a few times. The gene calls are TRBV5-5 and TRBJ1-1; D is unclear. Trimming shortened V by 0 bases and J by 0 bases, and 6 bases separated the two germline ends. Germline lookup yields CDR1 SGHKS and CDR2 YYEKEE (reference sequence). The CDR3 runs to 14 residues. The CDR3 spells CASSLVEMNTEAFF. DNA for the CDR3: TGTGCCAGCAGCTTGGTGGAGATGAACACTGAAGCTTTCTTT.

This clonotype was detected ten times or more. The rearrangement links TRBV30 to TRBJ1-5, with 8 bases lining up with TRBD1. This CDR3 spans 14 amino acids. The V gene's germline CDR1 is GTSNPN and CDR2 SVGIG (reference sequence). Trimming took 0 bases from V and 5 from J; bases not matched to a gene: 3. The CDR3 region is CAWSVSRGHQPQHF. CDR3 DNA: TGTGCCTGGAGTGTAAGCAGGGGGCATCAGCCCCAGCATTTT.

The chain is built from TRBV5-1 and TRBJ1-2; tentatively, D is TRBD1 (5 bases). CDR1 is SGHRS and CDR2 is YFSETQ in the germline V gene. The CDR3 spans 15 residues. V lost 4 bases and J 4 bases, leaving 17 bases between the germline ends. Here the CDR3 reads CASSARPDRPYGYTF. CDR3 nucleotides: TGCGCCAGCAGCGCCCGTCCCGACAGACCCTATGGCTACACCTTC.

This clonotype was picked up many times. The CDR3 DNA follows: TGCAGTGCGGACAGTCGTCGCGGGGGCTACACCTTC. This gives the protein CSADSRRGGYTF. J is TRBJ1-2 and V is TRBV20-1; perhaps TRBD1 as D (6 bases). The V and J ends lost 6 bases and 8 bases respectively, with 16 bases between them. CDR1 and CDR2 (germline): DFQATT, SNEGSKA (reference sequence). The CDR3 spans 12 residues.

This clonotype occurred many times. The chain recombines TRBV6-5 with TRBJ2-7; 8 positions agree with TRBD1. The junction had 7 bases not matched to a gene; V was cut back by 4 bases and J by 5 bases. The CDR3 runs 14 residues. The germline V gene encodes CDR1 MNHEY and CDR2 SVGAGI. The CDR3 DNA reads TGTGCCAGCAGTTTTGACAGGGGAACCGACGAGCAGTACTTC. It is translated as CASSFDRGTDEQYF.

This chain links TRBV5-8 with TRBJ2-7; 8 positions agree with TRBD1. Germline V gives CDR1 SGHTS, CDR2 YDEGEE. This CDR3 spans 15 amino acids. With 4 bases clipped from V and 4 bases from J, the junction kept 10 bases outside the gene matches. The CDR3 spells CASSPGQGAKYEQYF. The DNA for the CDR3 is TGTGCCAGCAGCCCCGGACAGGGAGCTAAGTACGAGCAGTACTTC.

This clonotype was seen at least ten times. The chain combines TRBV20-1 with TRBJ1-5; D gene ambiguous. With 5 bases removed from V and 4 bases from J, the gap between germline ends came to 18 bases. Germline lookup yields CDR1 DFQATT and CDR2 SNEGSKA (reference sequence). The CDR3 has 15 residues. CDR3 amino acids: CSAGTPGGKNQPQHF. The CDR3 bases are TGCAGTGCTGGCACCCCGGGAGGAAAAAATCAGCCCCAGCATTTT.

This clonotype has a handful of counts. This chain links TRBV6-2 or TRBV6-3 with TRBJ1-5, with D possibly being TRBD1 (6 bases). The CDR3 loop spans 15 amino acids. CDR1 and CDR2 from the germline V gene are MNHEY and SVGEGT. V shed 6 bases and J shed 1 base, with 13 bases lying between them. The CDR3: CASRNRDTSNQPQHF. For the CDR3, the DNA is TGTGCCAGCAGGAACCGGGACACCAGCAATCAGCCCCAGCATTTT.

V usage is TRBV29-1 and J usage is TRBJ1-4; TRBD1 is a possible D gene (5 bases). In germline, CDR1 is SQVTM, CDR2 ANQGSEA. V was trimmed by 2 bases and J by 7 bases, leaving 11 bases between them. The CDR3 spans 13 residues. CDR3 sequence (DNA): TGCAGCGTTGAAAACCAGGGTGGTGAAAAACTGTTTTTT. As protein: CSVENQGGEKLFF.

This clonotype occurred a few times. V gene TRBV4-1 combines with J gene TRBJ1-1; 7 positions agree with TRBD1. The ends lost 1 base at V and 8 bases at J; junction bases unmatched: 7. CDR3 length: 14 residues. In germline, CDR1 is MGHRA, CDR2 YSYEKL. The CDR3 protein is CASSQVGETGEAFF. CDR3 coding DNA: TGCGCCAGCAGCCAAGTAGGTGAGACAGGGGAAGCTTTCTTT.

V is TRBV6-6 and J is TRBJ2-7, with D possibly being TRBD1 or TRBD2 (6 bases each). The germline V gene has CDR1 MNHNY and CDR2 SVGAGI (reference sequence). The CDR3 extends over 16 amino acids. The V and J ends lost 0 bases and 0 bases respectively, with 12 bases between them. The CDR3 loop is CASSYSRGVGSYEQYF. CDR3 DNA: TGTGCCAGCAGTTACTCGAGGGGGGTCGGCTCCTACGAGCAGTACTTC.

The chain couples TRBV28 to TRBJ1-2; D is undetermined. The germline V and J ends were trimmed by 3 bases and 2 bases, with 7 bases remaining between them. The CDR3 length is 13 residues. CDR1 and CDR2 (germline): MDHEN, SYDVKM. The CDR3 loop reads CASSFGQNYGYTF. The CDR3 DNA reads TGTGCCAGCAGTTTTGGGCAGAACTATGGCTACACCTTC.

The gene calls are TRBV20-1 and TRBJ1-5; TRBD1 might be the D (5 bases). CDR3 length: 19 amino acids. CDR1 is DFQATT, CDR2 SNEGSKA, per germline (reference sequence). V was shortened by 2 bases and J by 1 base, with 24 bases between the two germline ends. In nucleotides, the CDR3 is TGCAGTGCTAGATGGGGAGTTAGCGGGGGAAGTGGCAGCAATCAGCCCCAGCATTTT. This encodes CSARWGVSGGSGSNQPQHF.

The J gene is TRBJ2-7, the V gene TRBV7-8, with 11 bases identical to TRBD2. Looked up from germline, CDR1 is SGHVS and CDR2 is FQNEAQ. The V segment lost 5 bases and the J segment 3 bases; nucleotides outside the gene matches: 18. The CDR3 sequence is 19 residues long. This CDR3 reads CASSLVTGFLAGGSYEQYF. DNA of the CDR3: TGTGCCAGCAGCCTAGTGACGGGTTTTTTAGCGGGAGGGAGCTACGAGCAGTACTTC.

DNA of the CDR3: TGTGCCAGCAGCCAGGAGCTGCTCACAGATACGCAGTATTTT. This encodes CASSQELLTDTQYF. The chain couples TRBV4-2 to TRBJ2-3; the D is unclear. The V end was cut by 3 bases, the J end by 2 bases, with 9 bases between. This CDR3 comprises 14 residues. CDR1 LGHNA and CDR2 YNFKEQ come from the germline V gene.

The chain combines TRBV27 with TRBJ1-5, with D maybe TRBD1 (6 bases). V lost 6 bases and J 0 bases, leaving 9 bases between the germline ends. The CDR3 is made up of 14 amino acids. The germline CDR1 and CDR2 sequences are MNHEY and SMNVEV (reference sequence). The chain's CDR3 is CASRQGYSNQPQHF. CDR3 sequence (DNA): TGTGCCAGCAGACAGGGCTATAGCAATCAGCCCCAGCATTTT.

As DNA, the CDR3 is TGTGCCAGCAGCTTAGATCCGGCTAGCGGGAGCACCGGGGAGCTGTTTTTT. This sequence encodes CASSLDPASGSTGELFF. This chain uses TRBV11-2 with TRBJ2-2, with TRBD2 matching 10 bases. The V segment lost 0 bases and the J segment 4 bases; nucleotides outside the gene matches: 5. Germline CDR1 is SGHAT and CDR2 is FQNNGV. The CDR3 loop spans 17 amino acids.

This rearrangement joins TRBV6-5 to TRBJ2-3; D remains ambiguous. V lost 2 bases, J lost 1 base, and 1 base lay in between. In germline, CDR1 is MNHEY, CDR2 SVGAGI. The CDR3 runs to 12 residues. The CDR3 is CASSYGTDTQYF. The CDR3 DNA is TGTGCCAGCAGTTACGGCACAGATACGCAGTATTTT.

Ten or more counts support this clonotype. V gene TRBV12-3 or TRBV12-4 combines with J gene TRBJ1-2; 9 bases agree with TRBD1. V lost 6 bases to trimming and J lost 3 bases; unmatched junction nucleotides: 5. This CDR3 comprises 14 residues. The CDR3 DNA reads TGTGCCAGCAGGAAGACAGGGGGAGACTATGGCTACACCTTC. Amino acids: CASRKTGGDYGYTF.

This clonotype was found a few times. The V and J genes are TRBV29-1 and TRBJ2-1; 7 bases align to TRBD1. J lost 7 bases, V lost 7 bases, and 7 bases had no gene match. The germline gives CDR1 SQVTM, CDR2 ANQGSEA. The CDR3 length is 12 residues. CDR3 in DNA: TGCAGCGCTCCGACAGGGTTAAATGAGCAGTTCTTC. This sequence encodes CSAPTGLNEQFF.